One T cell receptor (beta chain) is described in this entry. Its target is unknown. This entry comes from a study of T cell responses to AZD1222 COVID-19 vaccine. TCRdb's table, derived via immunoSEQ multiplex PCR, lists solely in-frame clones and lacks some. The data hold some 180,000 clones, with just under 95% observed a single time. Study results and limitations: At study baseline, merely several AZD1222 recipients were seropositive.

This CDR3 is built from 15 residues. V was trimmed by 1 base and J by 5 bases, leaving 15 bases between them. CDR1 is GTSNPN, CDR2 SVGIG, per germline (reference sequence). This chain links TRBV30 with TRBJ1-5; unclear D gene. This clonotype was sampled from an adult who received the MenACWY meningococcal vaccine as a control. Specimen: peripheral blood, collected 28 days after the second dose of the MenACWY control vaccine. The CDR3 loop reads CAWSALGGPYQPQHF. CDR3 sequence (DNA): TGTGCCTGGAGTGCCCTGGGAGGGCCGTATCAGCCCCAGCATTTT. The full variable domain, completed using reference TRBV30 and TRBJ1-5, is SQTIHQWPATLVQPVGSPLSLECTVEGTSNPNLYWYRQAAGRGLQLLFYSVGIGQISSEVPQNLSASRPQDRQFILSSKKLLLSDSGFYLCAWSALGGPYQPQHFGDGTRLSIL.